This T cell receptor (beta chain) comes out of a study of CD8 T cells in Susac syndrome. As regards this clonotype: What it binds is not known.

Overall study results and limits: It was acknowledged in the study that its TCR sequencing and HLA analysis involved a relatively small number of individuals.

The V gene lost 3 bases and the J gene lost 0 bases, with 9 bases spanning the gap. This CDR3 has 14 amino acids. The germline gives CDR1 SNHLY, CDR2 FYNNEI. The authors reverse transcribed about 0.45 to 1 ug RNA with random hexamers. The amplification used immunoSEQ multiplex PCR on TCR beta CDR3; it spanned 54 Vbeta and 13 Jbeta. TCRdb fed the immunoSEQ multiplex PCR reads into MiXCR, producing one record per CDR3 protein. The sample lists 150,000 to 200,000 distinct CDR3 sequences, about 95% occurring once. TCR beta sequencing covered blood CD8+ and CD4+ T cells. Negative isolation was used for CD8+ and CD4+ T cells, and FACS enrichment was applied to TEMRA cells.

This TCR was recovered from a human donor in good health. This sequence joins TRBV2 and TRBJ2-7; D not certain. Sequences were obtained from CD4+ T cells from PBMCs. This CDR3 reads CASSDADISYEQYF. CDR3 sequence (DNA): TGTGCCAGCAGTGACGCCGACATCTCCTACGAGCAGTACTTC. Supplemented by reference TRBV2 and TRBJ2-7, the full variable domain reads EPEVTQTPSHQVTQMGQEVILRCVPISNHLYFYWYRQILGQKVEFLVSFYNNEISEKSEIFDDQFSVERPDGSNFTLKIRSTKLEDSAMYFCASSDADISYEQYFGPGTRLTVT.